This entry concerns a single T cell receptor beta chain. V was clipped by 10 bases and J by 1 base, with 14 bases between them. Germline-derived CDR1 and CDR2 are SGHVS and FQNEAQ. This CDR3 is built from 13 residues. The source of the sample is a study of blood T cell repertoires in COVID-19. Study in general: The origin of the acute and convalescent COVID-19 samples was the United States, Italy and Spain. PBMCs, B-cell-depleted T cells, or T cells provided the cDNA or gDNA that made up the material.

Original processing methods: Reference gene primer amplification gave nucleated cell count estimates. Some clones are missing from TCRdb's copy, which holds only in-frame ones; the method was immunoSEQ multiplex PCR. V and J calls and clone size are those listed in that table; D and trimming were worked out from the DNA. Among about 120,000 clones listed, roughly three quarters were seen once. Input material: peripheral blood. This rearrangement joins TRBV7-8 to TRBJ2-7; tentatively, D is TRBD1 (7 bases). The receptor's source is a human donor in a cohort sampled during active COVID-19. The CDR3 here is CATRRDRSYEQYF. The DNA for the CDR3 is TGTGCCACAAGGCGGGACAGATCCTACGAGCAGTACTTC.